This entry is about one T cell receptor beta chain. Its antigen is unidentified. In the PCR, 60 Vbeta and 13 Jbeta primers were used. The data were produced by immunoSEQ multiplex PCR, yet TCRdb's version contains in-frame clones alone and is incomplete. There are some 90,000 clones in the sample; around 74% occur only once, and roughly 2% lies in the top ten. The data stem from a study of cytomegalovirus exposure and HLA in healthy donors. Study-wide results and caveats: In an earlier analysis, in fewer than 700 donors, most V segments appeared productive either ~87% or ~30% of the time.

There are 15 residues in the CDR3. Per the germline V gene, CDR1 is GTSNPN and CDR2 is SVGIG (reference sequence). The V end was cut by 1 base, the J end by 2 bases, with 14 bases between. The material sequenced was PBMCs. The clonotype was recovered from a boy aged 5-17 years in good health and CMV-seronegative. The chain recombines TRBV30 with TRBJ1-1, with D perhaps matching TRBD1 (6 bases). In DNA, the CDR3 is TGTGCCTGGAGTGGGATACAGGGCTTAAACACTGAAGCTTTCTTT. This codes for CAWSGIQGLNTEAFF.